The 23 T cell receptor beta chains presented below share a single source sample, sequenced in a study of T cells in Graves' hyperthyroidism and ophthalmopathy. Using RNA transcripts as the source, TCR beta CDR3 regions were amplified. HTBI primers were employed in a first-round RT-PCR of the TCR CDR3. TCRdb analysed the multiplex PCR reads with MiXCR anew, one entry per CDR3 protein. This sample has 300,000 to 500,000 distinct CDR3 sequences, with about 14% found just once. The sample taken for sequencing was blood. Every receptor here comes from a man aged 45 to 65 with Graves' ophthalmopathy.

Concerning this clonotype: Germline is not matched at one junction end, which may reflect a read error. The V gene is TRBV19, the J gene TRBJ1-4; maybe TRBD1 (5 bases). The CDR3 spans 13 residues. CDR1 LNHDA and CDR2 SQIVND come from the germline V gene (reference sequence). The DNA for the CDR3 is TGTACCAGTAGTACGGCAGGGTATGAAAAACTGTTTTTT. It is translated as CTSSTAGYEKLFF.

This clonotype was picked up many times. CDR3 protein: CAWNGAGELFF. DNA of the CDR3: TGTGCCTGGAATGGAGCGGGGGAGCTGTTTTTT. The V call is TRBV30, the J call TRBJ2-2, with unresolved D. Germline V gives CDR1 GTSNPN, CDR2 SVGIG (reference sequence). V lost 4 bases, J lost 8 bases, and 8 bases lay in between. CDR3 length: 11 residues. Complete variable domain (other parts from reference TRBV30 and TRBJ2-2): SQTIHQWPATLVQPVGSPLSLECTVEGTSNPNLYWYRQAAGRGLQLLFYSVGIGQISSEVPQNLSASRPQDRQFILSSKKLLLSDSGFYLCAWNGAGELFFGEGSRLTVL.

The CDR3 DNA sequence: TGTGCCTGGATGGGACTAGCATACAATGAGCAGTTCTTC. Residues: CAWMGLAYNEQFF. The chain combines TRBV30 with TRBJ2-1; 9 nucleotides agree with TRBD2. This CDR3 region has 13 residues. The V segment lost 4 bases and the J segment 4 bases; nucleotides outside the gene matches: 2. From germline, CDR1 is GTSNPN and CDR2 SVGIG (reference sequence).

This clonotype has at least ten counts. The CDR3 DNA is TGCGCCAGCAGCAGTCGACAGGTTATCAATGAGCAGTTCTTC. Translation: CASSSRQVINEQFF. The V gene is TRBV5-1, the J gene TRBJ2-1, with D possibly being TRBD1 (6 bases). V was shortened by 4 bases and J by 6 bases, with 14 bases between the two germline ends. Germline V gene sequence: CDR1 SGHRS, CDR2 YFSETQ. The CDR3 is 14 residues long.

This clonotype was seen many times. V is TRBV20-1 and J is TRBJ2-1, with 9 nucleotides matching TRBD1. Germline values: CDR1 DFQATT, CDR2 SNEGSKA (reference sequence). CDR3 length equals 13 residues. The CDR3 DNA sequence: TGCGGGTGGAAACAGGGGGCTGACAATGAGCAGTTCTTC. It translates to CGWKQGADNEQFF.

In its sample, this clonotype was seen many times. The chain couples TRBV3-1 to TRBJ2-1; 14 positions match TRBD2. After removal of 1 base from V and 8 bases from J, the junction contained 7 bases not matched to a gene. The CDR3 is made up of 17 amino acids. The germline gives CDR1 LGHDT, CDR2 YNNKEL (reference sequence). CDR3: CASSQAGWGLAGDEQFF. The CDR3 nucleotides are TGTGCCAGCAGCCAAGCTGGCTGGGGACTAGCGGGAGATGAGCAGTTCTTC.

This clonotype has at least ten counts. The chain couples TRBV3-1 to TRBJ2-5, with 15 bases lining up with TRBD2. This CDR3 spans 17 amino acids. From germline, CDR1 is LGHDT and CDR2 YNNKEL (reference sequence). The V and J ends lost 1 base and 4 bases, in that order; junction bases with no gene match: 4. CDR3 residues: CASSQGTSGRAGETQYF. Written as DNA, the CDR3 is TGTGCCAGCAGCCAAGGGACTAGCGGGAGGGCCGGAGAGACCCAGTACTTC.

For this clonotype: A clone one base away is much larger, so this may be a read error. CDR3 residues: CASSSINEETQYF. Here the CDR3 DNA reads TGTGCCAGCTCATCAATTAATGAGGAGACCCAGTACTTC. The chain has TRBV18 and TRBJ2-5, with unresolved D. The CDR3 covers 13 residues. Trimming cost V 5 bases and J 5 bases, with 12 bases left between them. Germline V lookup: CDR1 KGHSH, CDR2 LQKENI.

In this sample, this clonotype turned up many times. V and J are TRBV12-3 or TRBV12-4 and TRBJ1-2; D gene unclear. V was cut by 1 base and J by 4 bases, with 13 bases left in between. This CDR3 contains 15 residues. This CDR3 is CASSLVTGSFYGYTF. CDR3 in DNA: TGTGCCAGCAGTTTAGTCACGGGATCCTTCTATGGCTACACCTTC.

The gene calls are TRBV6-5 and TRBJ2-5; 7 nucleotides align to TRBD2. Per the germline V gene, CDR1 is MNHEY and CDR2 is SVGAGI. This CDR3 has 16 amino acids. The V segment lost 4 bases and the J segment 7 bases; nucleotides outside the gene matches: 15. The DNA for the CDR3 is TGTGCCAGCAGTTTTGTGGCGCTAGCGGCAGTCCGGACCCAGTACTTC. It encodes CASSFVALAAVRTQYF.

The gene calls are TRBV9 and TRBJ2-2; 8 nucleotides agree with TRBD1. The CDR3 is 14 amino acids. Germline V gene lookup returns CDR1 SGDLS and CDR2 YYNGEE. J was trimmed by 6 bases and V by 2 bases; bases with no gene match: 3. The chain's CDR3 is CASSVGQAPGELFF. CDR3 nucleotides: TGTGCCAGCAGCGTGGGACAGGCTCCCGGGGAGCTGTTTTTT.

This clonotype was counted at least ten times. The CDR3: CASSPTRGQETQYF. CDR3 sequence (DNA): TGTGCCAGCAGTCCAACCAGGGGTCAAGAGACCCAGTACTTC. This chain links TRBV28 with TRBJ2-5; TRBD1 might be the D (6 bases). Looked up from germline, CDR1 is MDHEN and CDR2 is SYDVKM. The CDR3 is 14 residues long. V was pared by 5 bases and J by 2 bases, with 12 bases between. The full variable domain, its missing parts supplied by reference TRBV28 and TRBJ2-5, is DVKVTQSSRYLVKRTGEKVFLECVQDMDHENMFWYRQDPGLGLRLIYFSYDVKMKEKGDIPEGYSVSREKKERFSLILESASTNQTSMYLCASSPTRGQETQYFGPGTRLLVL.

This clonotype was detected many times. This chain connects TRBV30 to TRBJ2-7, with D possibly TRBD2 on 5 matching bases. Germline loops: CDR1 GTSNPN, CDR2 SVGIG (reference sequence). This CDR3 is built from 13 residues. Trimming cost V 3 bases and J 6 bases, with 15 bases left between them. The CDR3 bases are TGTGCCTGGAGATTAGACGGGAAGGTCGAGCAGTACTTC. As protein: CAWRLDGKVEQYF.

This clonotype was found many times. This chain connects TRBV7-3 to TRBJ2-1; 10 bases line up with TRBD2. With 5 bases clipped from V and 5 bases from J, the junction kept 9 bases outside the gene matches. The CDR3 is 16 amino acids. Germline loops: CDR1 SGHTA, CDR2 FQGTGA. The CDR3: CASSQTGTSENNEQFF. CDR3 nucleotides: TGTGCCAGCAGCCAAACCGGGACTAGCGAGAACAATGAGCAGTTCTTC.

The chain is built from TRBV6-1 and TRBJ1-2; D may be TRBD1 (5 bases). Germline CDR1 is MNHNS and CDR2 is SASEGT. The CDR3 totals 13 residues. V lost 7 bases to trimming and J lost 2 bases, with 11 bases between them. Here the CDR3 reads CASIAGTNYGYTF. In DNA form, the CDR3 reads TGTGCCAGCATTGCCGGGACCAACTATGGCTACACCTTC.

The gene calls are TRBV4-1 and TRBJ1-3; D is unclear. In germline, CDR1 is MGHRA, CDR2 YSYEKL. Trimming shortened V by 4 bases and J by 4 bases, and 11 bases separated the two germline ends. The CDR3 is made up of 14 amino acids. CDR3 amino acids: CASSRDPGGNTIYF. The DNA for the CDR3 is TGCGCCAGCAGCCGAGACCCGGGGGGAAACACCATATATTTT.

DNA of the CDR3: TGTGCCACCAGCAGGCAAGCGGGATCGTCCCATGAGCAGTTCTTC. Translating it yields CATSRQAGSSHEQFF. The J gene is TRBJ2-1, the V gene TRBV15, with 7 bases matching TRBD2. CDR1 and CDR2 from the germline V gene are LNHNV and YYDKDF (reference sequence). Losses at the gene ends were 3 bases for V and 8 bases for J; bases not matched to a gene: 10. The CDR3 loop spans 15 amino acids.

The table lists this clonotype with many counts. The chain is built from TRBV12-3 or TRBV12-4 and TRBJ1-5; maybe TRBD1 (5 bases). Trimming removed 5 bases at V and 1 base at J, with 12 bases between. The CDR3 totals 15 residues. The CDR3 loop is CASSPRGRSNQPQHF. The CDR3 DNA reads TGTGCCAGCAGTCCCCGGGGCAGAAGCAATCAGCCCCAGCATTTT.

The sample holds many counts of this clonotype. The rearrangement uses TRBV11-3 and TRBJ1-1; no reliable D call. The CDR3 runs to 13 residues. Trimming removed 5 bases from V and 0 bases from J, with 7 bases in between. Germline CDR1 reads SGHNT; CDR2 reads YENEEA. Written as DNA, the CDR3 is TGTGCCAGCAGCGTACAAATGAACACTGAAGCTTTCTTT. Translation gives CASSVQMNTEAFF.

In its sample, this clonotype was seen many times. Sequence at one end of the junction differs from germline and may be a read error. This chain links TRBV3-1 with TRBJ1-3; D call uncertain. Germline V CDR1 and CDR2: LGHDT, YNNKEL (reference sequence). The CDR3 is made up of 14 amino acids. CDR3 nucleotide sequence: TGTGCCAGCAGCCAAGGCAACTCAGGAAACACCACATATTTT. It codes for CASSQGNSGNTTYF.

The chain links TRBV10-3 to TRBJ2-1; TRBD2 matches at 7 bases. The CDR3 extends over 15 amino acids. V was pared by 6 bases and J by 4 bases, with 9 bases of the junction left unmatched. Germline V gene lookup returns CDR1 ENHRY and CDR2 SYGVKD. The CDR3 is CAISPREASYNEQFF. The CDR3 DNA reads as TGTGCCATCAGCCCACGGGAGGCCTCGTACAATGAGCAGTTCTTC.

A remark on this clonotype: This may be a read error: a much more frequent sequence differs by one nucleotide. CDR3 loop: CASSPLSVTKNVQYF. The CDR3 bases are TGTGCCAGCAGCCCGTTGTCCGTAACCAAAAACGTTCAGTACTTC. The chain employs TRBV3-1 and TRBJ2-4, with unresolved D. From germline, CDR1 is LGHDT and CDR2 YNNKEL (reference sequence). The CDR3 is made up of 15 amino acids.

This clonotype occurred many times. The chain carries TRBV5-1 and TRBJ2-7, with D possibly matching TRBD2 (6 bases). Germline CDR1 reads SGHRS; CDR2 reads YFSETQ. The CDR3 has 15 residues. V lost 4 bases to trimming and J lost 0 bases, with 14 bases between them. Here the CDR3 DNA reads TGCGCCAGCAGCCCGACAGCTAGCGTCTCCTACGAGCAGTACTTC. Residues: CASSPTASVSYEQYF.